This is a list of T cell receptor beta chains from one sample in a study of patients and donors after allogeneic stem cell transplantation. TCRdb reprocessed the RT-PCR reads with MiXCR, giving one entry per CDR3 protein. The profile shows 920,000 or so distinct CDR3 sequences, roughly 18% of them singletons. The sample consisted of blood, either unsorted or a sorted T cell fraction (not recorded which). The receptor source for this set is a human donor who was either an allogeneic HSCT recipient or a stem cell or donor lymphocyte infusion donor (not recorded which). It is not recorded whose cells these are; they may come from a transplant donor. CDR3s include the opening cysteine and the closing phenylalanine or tryptophan. The D gene is left open where the match is weak. The size field is filled for only some rows; it gives once, few, many or a size class.

>few|TRBV5-1|TRBD1|15|TRBJ2-2
CASSPGTGGIWELFF
TGCGCCAGCAGCCCCGGGACAGGGGGCATATGGGAGCTGTTTTTT
>NA|TRBV7-3|TRBD2|16|TRBJ2-3
CASSSFGGGGTDTQYF
TGTGCCAGCAGCTCCTTCGGCGGGGGGGGCACAGATACGCAGTATTTT
>few|TRBV20-1|TRBD2|15|TRBJ2-4
CSATSGTSGKNIQYF
TGCAGTGCTACCTCCGGGACTAGCGGCAAAAACATTCAGTACTTC
>many|TRBV10-3|NA|14|TRBJ2-5
CAINTRGGGETQYF
TGTGCCATCAATACCCGAGGGGGAGGAGAGACCCAGTACTTC
>NA|TRBV24-1|NA|16|TRBJ1-3
CATSDIGLTNGNTIYF
TGTGCCACCAGTGATATCGGCCTAACGAACGGAAACACCATATATTTT
>NA|TRBV25-1|TRBD2|17|TRBJ2-3
CASSVKPGLAGTDTQYF
TGTGCCAGCAGTGTAAAGCCCGGACTAGCGGGCACAGATACGCAGTATTTT
>many|TRBV12-3/TRBV12-4|TRBD1|15|TRBJ1-2
CASSGRQGANYGYTF
TGTGCCAGCAGTGGGCGACAGGGGGCTAACTATGGCTACACCTTC
>NA|TRBV7-6|TRBD1|16|TRBJ2-7
CASSSIMGQGPYEQYF
TGTGCCAGCAGCTCTATAATGGGACAGGGGCCCTACGAGCAGTACTTC
>many|TRBV6-1|NA|14|TRBJ2-7
CASTQGLPGYEQYF
TGTGCCAGCACCCAAGGTCTTCCCGGGTACGAGCAGTACTTC
>few|TRBV5-1|NA|12|TRBJ2-1
CASTLDENEQFF
TGCGCCAGCACCTTGGACGAAAATGAGCAGTTCTTC
>many|TRBV28|TRBD1|16|TRBJ2-3
CASQTQQGASTDTQYF
TGTGCCAGCCAAACGCAACAGGGGGCTAGCACAGATACGCAGTATTTT
>NA|TRBV7-2|NA|13|TRBJ2-2
CASSWAGTGELFF
TGTGCCAGCAGCTGGGCAGGGACCGGGGAGCTGTTTTTT
>few|TRBV27|TRBD2|14|TRBJ2-7
CASSLLGLAYEQYF
TGTGCCAGCAGCCTCCTAGGACTAGCTTACGAGCAGTACTTC
>many|TRBV12-3/TRBV12-4|TRBD2|15|TRBJ2-3
CASSGLAGVGDTQYF
TGTGCCAGCAGTGGACTAGCGGGAGTCGGAGATACGCAGTATTTT
>few|TRBV12-3/TRBV12-4|NA|17|TRBJ1-6
CASSLLDWGLHNSPLHF
TGTGCCAGCAGTTTACTCGATTGGGGTCTTCATAATTCACCCCTCCACTTT
>few|TRBV6-2/TRBV6-3|NA|13|TRBJ1-2
CASREPTNYGYTF
TGTGCCAGCAGGGAGCCTACTAACTATGGCTACACCTTC
>many|TRBV24-1|NA|17|TRBJ2-1
CATSDYNSPSSYNEQFF
TGTGCCACCAGTGATTACAACAGCCCGAGCTCCTACAATGAGCAGTTCTTC
>NA|TRBV20-1|NA|14|TRBJ2-3
CSARDPRITDTQYF
TGCAGTGCTAGAGATCCCCGGATCACAGATACGCAGTATTTT
>NA|TRBV28|NA|9|TRBJ2-1
CASGGEQFF
TGTGCCAGCGGTGGTGAGCAGTTCTTC
>NA|TRBV27|NA|15|TRBJ2-2
CASSFWTVNTGELFF
TGTGCCAGCAGTTTTTGGACAGTCAACACCGGGGAGCTGTTTTTT
>few|TRBV6-5|NA|13|TRBJ1-2
CASSYSRPYGYTF
TGTGCCAGCAGTTACTCGCGGCCCTATGGCTACACCTTC
>few|TRBV5-1|TRBD2|15|TRBJ2-3
CASRLGLFGTDTQYF
TGCGCCAGCAGGTTGGGACTATTTGGCACAGATACGCAGTATTTT
>NA|TRBV5-1|NA|16|TRBJ1-1
CASSSKWGARGSEAFF
TGCGCCAGCAGCTCGAAATGGGGGGCACGGGGGTCTGAAGCTTTCTTT
>few|TRBV5-6|TRBD1|16|TRBJ1-5
CASSLAPGTGGQPQHF
TGTGCCAGCAGCTTGGCCCCCGGGACAGGGGGTCAGCCCCAGCATTTT
>NA|TRBV19|NA|14|TRBJ2-5
CASNSDRRAETQYF
TGTGCCAGTAATAGCGATAGGAGGGCTGAGACCCAGTACTTC
>NA|TRBV2|NA|15|TRBJ2-5
CASSHPTGARETQYF
TGTGCCAGCAGCCACCCGACGGGGGCGCGAGAGACCCAGTACTTC
>NA|TRBV15|TRBD2|13|TRBJ2-7
CATSREGSGRMNF
TGTGCCACCAGCAGAGAGGGTAGCGGGAGGATGAACTTC
>NA|TRBV5-1|NA|13|TRBJ1-1
CASSLRWGSEAFF
TGCGCCAGCAGCTTGAGATGGGGCTCTGAAGCTTTCTTT
>few|TRBV20-1|NA|10|TRBJ1-1
CKGGEPEAFF
TGCAAAGGCGGGGAGCCTGAAGCTTTCTTT
>many|TRBV12-3/TRBV12-4|NA|14|TRBJ1-6
CASRTRTDNSPLHF
TGTGCCAGCAGGACTCGGACGGATAATTCACCCCTCCACTTT
>few|TRBV2|TRBD1|15|TRBJ1-2
CASSEGTGAYYGYTF
TGTGCCAGCAGTGAGGGGACAGGCGCTTACTATGGCTACACCTTC
>few|TRBV6-5|NA|15|TRBJ1-5
CASSSTAGSYQPQHF
TGTGCCAGCAGTTCCACCGCTGGGTCCTACCAGCCCCAGCATTTT
>NA|TRBV5-1|NA|13|TRBJ2-7
CASSLSLSYEQYF
TGCGCCAGCAGCTTGTCCCTCTCCTACGAGCAGTACTTC
>NA|TRBV6-7|NA|15|TRBJ1-5
CDTLPGEGRNQPQHF
TGTGACACGCTCCCCGGGGAGGGGAGGAATCAGCCCCAGCATTTT
>NA|TRBV7-7|NA|19|TRBJ2-1
CASSFLPSSGGPVGNEQFF
TGTGCCAGCAGCTTCCTCCCTTCTTCTGGCGGTCCGGTGGGCAATGAGCAGTTCTTC
>NA|TRBV4-3|NA|13|TRBJ2-3
CASSQVSGATQYF
TGCGCCAGCAGCCAAGTGTCCGGAGCTACGCAGTATTTT